This T cell receptor beta chain comes out of a study of blood T cell repertoires in COVID-19. Study details: Samples of COVID-19 (acute and convalescent) were obtained from the United States, Italy and Spain.

The CDR3 extends over 14 amino acids. Germline CDR1 and CDR2: LGHNA and YSLEER. Trimming removed 1 base from V and 5 bases from J, with 11 bases in between. Here immunoSEQ multiplex PCR was the method, and the copy in TCRdb shows in-frame clones only, minus some. The repertoire includes 150,000 or so clones, 80% to 90% of them detected once, and roughly 4.1% sits in the top ten. Input material: peripheral blood. The chain employs TRBV4-3 and TRBJ2-5; D is ambiguous. The TCR was taken from a woman aged 70 to 79 with acute or convalescent COVID-19. CDR3 sequence (DNA): TGCGCCAGCAGCCAAGTTGCCAATCGGGAGACCCAGTACTTC. Amino acids: CASSQVANRETQYF.